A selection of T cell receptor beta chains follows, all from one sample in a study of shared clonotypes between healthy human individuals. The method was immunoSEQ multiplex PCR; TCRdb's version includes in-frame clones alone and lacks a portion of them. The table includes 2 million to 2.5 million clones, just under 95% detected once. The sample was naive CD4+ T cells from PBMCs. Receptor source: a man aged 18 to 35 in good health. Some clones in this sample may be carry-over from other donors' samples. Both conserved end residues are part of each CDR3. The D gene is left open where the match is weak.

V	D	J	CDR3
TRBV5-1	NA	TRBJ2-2	CASNDPLNTGELFF
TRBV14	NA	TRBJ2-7	CASSQGLSGVFYVHYEQYF
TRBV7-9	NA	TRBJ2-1	CASSLDIYNEQFF
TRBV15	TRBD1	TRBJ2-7	CATSRDRGTYEQYF
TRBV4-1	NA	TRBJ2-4	CASSLGAGNIQYF
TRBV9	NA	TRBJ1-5	CASSVDSDQPQHF
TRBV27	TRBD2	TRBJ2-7	CASSLLGTSAHEQYF
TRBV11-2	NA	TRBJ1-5	CASSPLAGQPQHF
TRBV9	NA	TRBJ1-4	CASSVNPTNEKLFF
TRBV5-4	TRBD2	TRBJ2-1	CASSLEASGSLPEQFF
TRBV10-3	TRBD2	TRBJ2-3	CATGRVPRGVSTDTQYF
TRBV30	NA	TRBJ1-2	CAWSRSSNYGYTF
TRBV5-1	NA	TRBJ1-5	CASSADGNSNQPQHF
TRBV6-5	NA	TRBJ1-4	CASMIAEANEKLFF
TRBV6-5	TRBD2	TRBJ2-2	CAGPGLAGVTGELFF
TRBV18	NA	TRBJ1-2	CASSPSPAVYGYTF